Below are 20 T cell receptor beta chains sequenced from a single sample in a study of blood T cells in healthy people across ages. A sample-barcoded 5' primer and a J-beta primer mix were used in a second PCR of about 7 to 12 cycles. One entry per CDR3 protein results from TCRdb running MiXCR on the 5' RACE reads. The data hold hundreds of thousands of distinct CDR3 sequences, with 45% to 55% observed a single time. The source material was blood. The receptors were gathered from a man older than 75 in good health.

The V gene is TRBV29-1, the J gene TRBJ2-3; 9 nucleotides agree with TRBD2. This CDR3 is built from 12 residues. CDR1 and CDR2 from the germline V gene are SQVTM and ANQGSEA. The CDR3 DNA sequence: TGCAGTACTAGCGGGTGGGACTATACGCAGTATTTT. This sequence encodes CSTSGWDYTQYF.

The sample holds one count of this clonotype. The chain recombines TRBV7-2 with TRBJ2-7; D might be TRBD1 (6 bases). The germline V gene encodes CDR1 SGHTA and CDR2 FQGNSA. This CDR3 comprises 14 residues. Trimming shortened V by 5 bases and J by 3 bases, and 14 bases separated the two germline ends. In DNA form, the CDR3 reads TGTGCCAGCAGCGGAGACAGGAGTGGCTACGAGCAGTACTTC. This codes for CASSGDRSGYEQYF.

The rearrangement joins TRBV20-1 to TRBJ2-5; the D is unclear. Per the germline V gene, CDR1 is DFQATT and CDR2 is SNEGSKA (reference sequence). Trimming removed 3 bases from V and 7 bases from J, with 15 bases in between. The CDR3 contains 13 residues. The CDR3 spells CSASREAPRTQYF. The CDR3 DNA reads TGCAGTGCTAGCAGAGAGGCACCAAGGACCCAGTACTTC.

J is TRBJ1-1 and V is TRBV7-9; no firm D call. CDR1 and CDR2 from the germline V gene are SEHNR and FQNEAQ (reference sequence). The V end lost 2 bases, the J end lost 1 base, and 8 bases lay between the germline ends. The length of the CDR3 is 14 residues. The CDR3 DNA is TGTGCCAGCAGCTTACCCCAGCGGAACACTGAAGCTTTCTTT. Protein product: CASSLPQRNTEAFF. Variable domain in full (rest from reference TRBV7-9 and TRBJ1-1): DTGVSQNPRHKITKRGQNVTFRCDPISEHNRLYWYRQTLGQGPEFLTYFQNEAQLEKSRLLSDRFSAERPKGSFSTLEIQRTEQGDSAMYLCASSLPQRNTEAFFGQGTRLTVV.

The chain employs TRBV20-1 and TRBJ2-3; D is perhaps TRBD2 (5 bases). V was clipped by 5 bases and J by 4 bases, with 19 bases between them. CDR1 and CDR2 from the germline V gene are DFQATT and SNEGSKA (reference sequence). The CDR3 contains 15 residues. In DNA form, the CDR3 reads TGCAGTGCTGCCCCACTAGTAGGGCACGCAGATACGCAGTATTTT. Residues: CSAAPLVGHADTQYF.

The CDR3 coding sequence is TGTGCCAGCAGCCTGAAGGGGGCAGATACGCAGTATTTT. The encoded protein is CASSLKGADTQYF. This chain links TRBV5-5 with TRBJ2-3, with D possibly being TRBD1 (6 bases). V lost 4 bases, J lost 4 bases, and 10 bases lay in between. Germline loops: CDR1 SGHKS, CDR2 YYEKEE (reference sequence). CDR3 length: 13 residues.

The sample holds one count of this clonotype. This sequence joins TRBV7-2 and TRBJ1-1; D is perhaps TRBD1 (5 bases). Germline V gene sequence: CDR1 SGHTA, CDR2 FQGNSA. Trimming left V 4 bases short and J 6 bases short, with 12 bases between. This CDR3 region has 13 residues. The CDR3 sequence: CASSSLRASEAFF. The CDR3 DNA sequence: TGTGCCAGCAGCTCTCTCAGGGCTTCTGAAGCTTTCTTT. Full variable domain (remainder filled in from reference TRBV7-2 and TRBJ1-1): GAGVSQSPSNKVTEKGKDVELRCDPISGHTALYWYRQSLGQGLEFLIYFQGNSAPDKSGLPSDRFSAERTGGSVSTLTIQRTQQEDSAVYLCASSSLRASEAFFGQGTRLTVV.

The V call is TRBV20-1, the J call TRBJ1-2; possible D gene TRBD1, 5 bases. This CDR3 spans 15 amino acids. Germline CDR1 and CDR2: DFQATT and SNEGSKA (reference sequence). Trimming took off 5 bases at V and 1 base at J, with 17 bases between the two ends. CDR3 loop: CSAPRAGDFNYGYTF. CDR3 coding DNA: TGCAGTGCTCCACGGGCGGGGGATTTTAACTATGGCTACACCTTC.

V and J are TRBV4-2 and TRBJ1-6; D is ambiguous. CDR1 is LGHNA and CDR2 is YNFKEQ in the germline V gene. V shed 0 bases and J shed 13 bases, with 10 bases lying between them. The CDR3 contains 13 residues. CDR3 in DNA: TGTGCCAGCAGCCAAGATAGGGTAGGGCCCCTCCACTTT. This gives the protein CASSQDRVGPLHF.

This CDR3 is CASSEPPGNLQRYEQYF. The CDR3 DNA reads as TGTGCCAGCAGTGAGCCCCCCGGGAACCTCCAGAGATACGAGCAGTACTTC. This rearrangement joins TRBV2 to TRBJ2-7; TRBD2 might be the D (5 bases). Trimming left V 3 bases short and J 4 bases short, with 22 bases between. Germline CDR1 and CDR2: SNHLY and FYNNEI. CDR3 length: 17 residues.

This clonotype was detected a few times. The chain recombines TRBV10-3 with TRBJ2-1, with D uncertain. The CDR3 extends over 11 amino acids. The V gene lost 7 bases and the J gene lost 5 bases, with 6 bases spanning the gap. Germline lookup yields CDR1 ENHRY and CDR2 SYGVKD. In DNA, the CDR3 is TGTGCCATCATGGCGGACAATGAGCAGTTCTTC. It translates to CAIMADNEQFF.

This clonotype has a count of ten or more. The chain uses TRBV7-9 and TRBJ1-2, with D perhaps matching TRBD1 (6 bases). From germline, CDR1 is SEHNR and CDR2 FQNEAQ (reference sequence). The CDR3 is 13 residues long. V was trimmed by 4 bases and J by 2 bases, leaving 8 bases between them. DNA for the CDR3: TGTGCCAGCAGCTCGGACAGCAACTATGGCTACACCTTC. Translated, it gives CASSSDSNYGYTF.

This chain links TRBV6-5 with TRBJ2-1; 8 nucleotides match TRBD1. The J segment lost 6 bases and the V segment lost 11 bases, leaving 9 bases of the junction unmatched. Germline CDR1 and CDR2: MNHEY and SVGAGI. The CDR3 is 13 amino acids. The CDR3 DNA reads TGTGCCGCCAGTCGACAGGGGTTCAATGAGCAGTTCTTC. Translating it yields CAASRQGFNEQFF.

The V call is TRBV20-1, the J call TRBJ1-1; D perhaps matches TRBD1 (6 bases). CDR1 DFQATT and CDR2 SNEGSKA come from the germline V gene (reference sequence). V lost 1 base and J 3 bases, leaving 6 bases between the germline ends. The CDR3 has 12 residues. CDR3 region: CSARAGDTEAFF. In DNA form, the CDR3 reads TGCAGTGCTAGAGCAGGGGACACTGAAGCTTTCTTT.

This clonotype showed up just a few times. The rearrangement uses TRBV6-6 and TRBJ2-7; possible D gene TRBD1, 5 bases. The CDR3 is 15 amino acids. Per germline, CDR1 MNHNY and CDR2 SVGAGI (reference sequence). Trimming pared 5 bases from V and 6 bases from J, leaving 20 bases between. The CDR3 protein is CASSATGPLQCEQYF. CDR3 bases: TGTGCCAGCAGTGCCACAGGACCTCTACAGTGCGAGCAGTACTTC.

The chain carries TRBV5-5 and TRBJ1-5; unclear D gene. The germline CDR1 and CDR2 sequences are SGHKS and YYEKEE (reference sequence). This CDR3 is built from 16 residues. V lost 3 bases to trimming and J lost 3 bases, with 16 bases between them. This CDR3 reads CASSSDGGPDNQPQHF. Written as DNA, the CDR3 is TGTGCCAGCAGCTCGGACGGCGGGCCCGACAATCAGCCCCAGCATTTT.

This chain joins TRBV27 and TRBJ2-6; D may be TRBD1 (7 bases). CDR1 and CDR2 from the germline V gene are MNHEY and SMNVEV (reference sequence). The CDR3 runs 18 residues. V was trimmed by 5 bases and J by 0 bases, leaving 17 bases between them. CDR3 coding DNA: TGTGCCAGCAGTCAGAAACAGGGGACTGACTCTGGGGCCAACGTCCTGACTTTC. Protein product: CASSQKQGTDSGANVLTF.

In its sample, this clonotype was seen a few times. The chain couples TRBV6-6 to TRBJ1-2; TRBD1 agrees at 10 bases. Germline trimming cut 0 bases from V and 8 bases from J; bases unmatched to any gene: 6. Germline CDR1 MNHNY, CDR2 SVGAGI (reference sequence). The CDR3 runs to 15 residues. CDR3 in DNA: TGTGCCAGCAGTTACTCGGCGGGACAGGGGTTCGGCTACACCTTC. This encodes CASSYSAGQGFGYTF.

This clonotype was seen repeatedly, ten times or more. V gene TRBV6-6 combines with J gene TRBJ2-5, with D perhaps assigned TRBD1 or TRBD2 (5 bases each). Germline V gene data show CDR1 as MNHNY and CDR2 as SVGAGI (reference sequence). V lost 2 bases to trimming and J lost 5 bases, with 12 bases between them. This CDR3 has 14 amino acids. The CDR3 reads CASSYKEGWETQYF. In nucleotides, the CDR3 is TGTGCCAGCAGTTACAAAGAGGGGTGGGAGACCCAGTACTTC.

This clonotype appeared a few times. The V and J genes are TRBV2 and TRBJ1-2; 10 positions agree with TRBD1. This CDR3 region has 14 residues. Germline CDR1 reads SNHLY; CDR2 reads FYNNEI. The junction had 5 bases not matched to a gene; V was cut back by 6 bases and J by 4 bases. The CDR3 sequence: CASRVGTGVYGYTF. The CDR3 DNA reads as TGTGCCAGCAGGGTCGGGACAGGGGTCTATGGCTACACCTTC. The entire variable domain, with the rest obtained from reference TRBV2 and TRBJ1-2, is as follows: EPEVTQTPSHQVTQMGQEVILRCVPISNHLYFYWYRQILGQKVEFLVSFYNNEISEKSEIFDDQFSVERPDGSNFTLKIRSTKLEDSAMYFCASRVGTGVYGYTFGSGTRLTVV.